This TCR beta chain was recovered during a study of Ad26.COV2.S vaccination and SARS-CoV-2 variants. For the study at large: Donor participated within the Ad26.COV2.S arm of the COV1001 trial. Once, or twice with 56 days between doses, Ad26.COV2.S was given intramuscularly. Study results and caveats: Assessments of TCR breadth and depth may have underestimated the total T cell responses. The study found higher spike-specific TCR breadth in vaccine than placebo recipients.

Germline V CDR1 and CDR2: SGHDN, FVKESK. V was clipped by 3 bases and J by 4 bases; unmatched bases: 3. The CDR3 sequence is 15 residues long. Comment on this clone: The antigen is unknown.

Treatment of the sample: around 19 received Ad26.COV2.S at low or high dose, single or two shots; 5 received placebo; per-sample allocation not given. Samples came from day 63 after the first vaccine or placebo injection. Data came from immunoSEQ multiplex PCR; TCRdb stores just in-frame clones and leaves some out. In the table there are around 340,000 clones, 70% to 90% of which are singletons. The chain couples TRBV14 to TRBJ2-7, with 13 bases that match TRBD2. This TCR came from a person between 18 and 59 years old who received the Ad26.COV2.S COVID-19 vaccine or a placebo. Here the sequenced sample was peripheral blood, taken in a trial of Ad26.COV2.S vaccine versus placebo. As DNA, the CDR3 is TGTGCCAGCAGCCAGGGACTAGCGGGACTATACGAGCAGTACTTC. Translation: CASSQGLAGLYEQYF.